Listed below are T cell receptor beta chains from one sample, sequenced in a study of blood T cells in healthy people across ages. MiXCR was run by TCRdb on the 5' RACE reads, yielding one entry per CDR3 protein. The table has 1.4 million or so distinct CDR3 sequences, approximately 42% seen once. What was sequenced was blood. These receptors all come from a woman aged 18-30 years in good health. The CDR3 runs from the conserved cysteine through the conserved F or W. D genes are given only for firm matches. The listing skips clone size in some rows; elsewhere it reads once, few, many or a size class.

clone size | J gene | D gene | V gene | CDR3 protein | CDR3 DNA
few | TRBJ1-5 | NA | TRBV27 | CASSFGSGNQPQHF | TGTGCCAGCAGTTTCGGGTCGGGGAATCAGCCCCAGCATTTT
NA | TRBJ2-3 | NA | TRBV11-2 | CASSALRRADTQYF | TGTGCCAGCAGCGCCCTTCGGAGGGCGGATACGCAGTATTTT
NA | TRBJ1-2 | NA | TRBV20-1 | CSAPQWGNPNYGYTF | TGCAGTGCTCCCCAGTGGGGGAATCCTAACTATGGCTACACCTTC
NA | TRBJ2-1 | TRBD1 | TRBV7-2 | CASSLWWMGQGRNEQFF | TGTGCCAGCAGCTTATGGTGGATGGGACAGGGGAGAAATGAGCAGTTCTTC
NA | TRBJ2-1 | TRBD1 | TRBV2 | CASSEDRVGSNEQFF | TGTGCCAGCAGTGAGGACAGGGTGGGCTCCAATGAGCAGTTCTTC
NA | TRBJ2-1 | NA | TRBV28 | CASSPYPLNEQFF | TGTGCCAGCAGTCCCTACCCACTCAATGAGCAGTTCTTC
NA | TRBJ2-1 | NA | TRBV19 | CASSSRLYNEQFF | TGTGCCAGTAGTAGCAGGCTCTACAATGAGCAGTTCTTC
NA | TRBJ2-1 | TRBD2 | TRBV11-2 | CASSSWGGAYNEQFF | TGTGCCAGCAGCTCCTGGGGGGGGGCCTACAATGAGCAGTTCTTC
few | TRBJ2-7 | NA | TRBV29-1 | CSVLDFPSLEQYF | TGCAGCGTTTTGGACTTCCCATCCCTCGAGCAGTACTTC
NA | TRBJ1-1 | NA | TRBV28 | CASSLWLDKRVTEAFF | TGTGCCAGCAGTTTGTGGCTCGACAAACGGGTCACTGAAGCTTTCTTT
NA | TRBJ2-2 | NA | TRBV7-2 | CASSFRVQAGTNTGELFF | TGTGCCAGTAGCTTTAGGGTGCAGGCTGGGACTAACACCGGGGAGCTGTTTTTT
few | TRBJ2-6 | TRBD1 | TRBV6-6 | CASSYGQGISGANVLTF | TGTGCCAGCAGTTACGGACAGGGAATCTCTGGGGCCAACGTCCTGACTTTC
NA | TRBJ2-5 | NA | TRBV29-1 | CSVDAGPSQETQYF | TGCAGCGTTGACGCAGGGCCCTCCCAAGAGACCCAGTACTTC
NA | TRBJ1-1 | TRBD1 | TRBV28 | CASSLTGGLTEAFF | TGTGCCAGCAGCCTGACAGGGGGCCTTACTGAAGCTTTCTTT
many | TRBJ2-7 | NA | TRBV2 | CASSETQGEQYF | TGTGCCAGCAGTGAAACCCAGGGCGAGCAGTACTTC
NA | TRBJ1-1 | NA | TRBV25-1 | CASNFTLGWNTEAFF | TGTGCCAGCAATTTTACCCTTGGCTGGAACACTGAAGCTTTCTTT
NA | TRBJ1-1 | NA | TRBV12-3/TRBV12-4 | CASSRDWAEAFF | TGTGCCAGCAGTAGAGACTGGGCTGAAGCTTTCTTT
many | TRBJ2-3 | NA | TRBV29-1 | CSVVLVASTDTQYF | TGCAGCGTTGTGCTCGTTGCTAGCACAGATACGCAGTATTTT
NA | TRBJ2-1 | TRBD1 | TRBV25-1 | CASSEYATGEETQFF | TGTGCCAGCAGTGAATACGCGACAGGGGAAGAGACCCAGTTCTTC
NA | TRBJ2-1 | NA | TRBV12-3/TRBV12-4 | CASSFFGQGTNEEFF | NA
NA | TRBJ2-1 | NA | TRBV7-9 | CASSPEGPLSSYNEQFF | TGTGCCAGCAGCCCAGAGGGACCGCTTAGCTCCTACAATGAGCAGTTCTTC
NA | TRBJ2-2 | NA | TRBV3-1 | CASSPWSLTGELFF | TGTGCCAGCAGCCCGTGGAGCCTCACCGGGGAGCTGTTTTTT
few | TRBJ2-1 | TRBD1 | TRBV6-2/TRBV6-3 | CASRPTGDNEQFF | TGTGCCAGCAGACCTACAGGGGACAATGAGCAGTTCTTC
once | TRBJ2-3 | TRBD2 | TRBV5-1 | CASSFLTSGRDTQYF | TGCGCCAGCAGCTTTTTGACTAGCGGGAGAGATACGCAGTATTTT
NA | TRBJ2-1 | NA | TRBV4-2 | CASSQGSGDEQFF | TGTGCCAGCAGCCAAGGAAGTGGGGATGAGCAGTTCTTC
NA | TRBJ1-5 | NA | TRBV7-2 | CASSLVGSSLSNQPQHF | TGTGCCAGCAGCTTAGTAGGCAGTTCCCTTAGCAATCAGCCCCAGCATTTT
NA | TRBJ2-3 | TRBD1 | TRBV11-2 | CASSLATGGFSDTQYF | TGTGCCAGCAGCTTAGCTACAGGGGGGTTTTCAGATACGCAGTATTTT
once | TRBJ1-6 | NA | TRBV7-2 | CASSFGLGNSPLHF | TGTGCCAGCAGCTTTGGACTGGGAAATTCACCCCTCCACTTT
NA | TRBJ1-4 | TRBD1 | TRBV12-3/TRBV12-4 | CASTVGGQGSEKLFF | TGTGCCAGCACGGTGGGGGGACAGGGGAGTGAAAAACTGTTTTTT
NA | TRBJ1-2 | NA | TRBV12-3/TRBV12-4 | CASSLGGDPNYGYTF | TGTGCCAGCAGTTTAGGGGGGGATCCTAACTATGGCTACACCTTC
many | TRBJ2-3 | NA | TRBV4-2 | CASSQLAKDTQYF | TGTGCCAGCAGCCAACTAGCCAAAGATACGCAGTATTTT